This T cell receptor (beta chain) was captured by sequencing in a study of T cell responses to AZD1222 COVID-19 vaccine. Notes on the study in general: All repertoire sampling was performed exclusively after the peak T cell response.

Profiled with immunoSEQ multiplex PCR; TCRdb holds only in-frame clones, not every one. The table records about 180,000 clones, 90% to 95% of them present only once. V was shortened by 2 bases and J by 4 bases, with 8 bases between the two germline ends. The CDR3 extends over 13 amino acids. The germline V gene encodes CDR1 SGHNT and CDR2 YENEEA. Pooling was applied to second doses at about 4 or about 12 weeks. Notes on this clone: Its target is unknown.

The sample was peripheral blood, taken 28 days after the second AZD1222 dose. This receptor was identified in an adult who received the AZD1222 COVID-19 vaccine. The gene calls are TRBV11-3 and TRBJ2-5; D call uncertain. The CDR3 DNA reads TGTGCCAGCAGCTTAAGGGATGGAGAGACCCAGTACTTC. Translating it yields CASSLRDGETQYF. Together with reference TRBV11-3 and TRBJ2-5, the CDR3 gives the full variable domain: EAGVVQSPRYKIIEKKQPVAFWCNPISGHNTLYWYLQNLGQGPELLIRYENEEAVDDSQLPKDRFSAERLKGVDSTLKIQPAELGDSAVYLCASSLRDGETQYFGPGTRLLVL.